Below are 12 T cell receptor beta chains sequenced from a single sample in a study of T cells in Graves' hyperthyroidism and ophthalmopathy. It was RNA transcripts that yielded the amplified TCR beta CDR3 regions. The TCR CDR3 first-round RT-PCR relied on the HTBI primer set. TCRdb re-analysed the multiplex PCR reads in MiXCR, keeping a single row per CDR3 protein. The sample consists of hundreds of thousands of distinct CDR3 sequences, roughly 14% of them appearing once. Sequencing was done on a sample of blood. The source is a middle-aged woman with Graves' ophthalmopathy.

The sample holds many counts of this clonotype. Germline is not matched at one junction end, which may reflect a read error. V usage is TRBV29-1 and J usage is TRBJ1-1; 7 positions agree with TRBD1. Germline V gene sequence: CDR1 SQVTM, CDR2 ANQGSEA. There are 12 residues in the CDR3. The CDR3 reads CGVAQGGTEAFF. The DNA of the CDR3 is TGCGGCGTTGCTCAGGGGGGGACTGAAGCTTTCTTT.

The gene calls are TRBV6-1 and TRBJ1-1; no definite D call. CDR3 length: 13 residues. Germline loops: CDR1 MNHNS, CDR2 SASEGT. Between the trimmed V and J ends, which lost 6 bases and 0 bases, there was a span of 8 bases. The CDR3 here is CASSKTLNTEAFF. In DNA, the CDR3 is TGTGCCAGCAGCAAGACTCTGAACACTGAAGCTTTCTTT.

This clonotype was counted ten times or more. The V gene is TRBV11-1, the J gene TRBJ2-7; no definite D call. V was cut by 5 bases and J by 3 bases, with 8 bases left in between. This CDR3 is 12 amino acids long. Germline values: CDR1 SGHAT, CDR2 FQDESV (reference sequence). The chain's CDR3 is CASSASNYEQYF. Written as DNA, the CDR3 is TGTGCCAGCAGCGCCAGCAACTACGAGCAGTACTTC.

Many counts were recorded for this clonotype. The chain is built from TRBV28 and TRBJ2-2, with no clear D. The CDR3 runs 15 residues. Germline CDR1 MDHEN, CDR2 SYDVKM. Trimming cost V 5 bases and J 3 bases, with 13 bases left between them. The CDR3 region has the DNA TGTGCCAGCAGTCTTGACACGTGGGACACCGGGGAGCTGTTTTTT. Its translation is CASSLDTWDTGELFF.

This clonotype was picked up many times. The J gene is TRBJ2-7, the V gene TRBV6-4; D unresolved. In germline, CDR1 is MRHNA, CDR2 SNTAGT. The CDR3 totals 13 residues. The V end lost 0 bases, the J end lost 2 bases, and 5 bases lay between the germline ends. CDR3 DNA sequence: TGTGCCAGCAGTGACTCCATTCCCTACGAGCAGTACTTC. Encoded protein: CASSDSIPYEQYF.

Worth noting for this clonotype: Mismatch with germline at one junction end may stem from a read error. The chain links TRBV4-1 to TRBJ2-7, with unresolved D. Germline V gives CDR1 MGHRA, CDR2 YSYEKL. CDR3 length: 14 amino acids. The CDR3 nucleotides are TGCGCCAGCAGCCAAGAGGGGAACTCCTACGAGCATTACTTC. Its protein product is CASSQEGNSYEHYF.

In its sample, this clonotype was seen many times. The CDR3 nucleotides read TGTGCCAGTACGACGAGTGGGAGGGACACCGGGGAGCTGTTTTTT. Residues: CASTTSGRDTGELFF. J is TRBJ2-2 and V is TRBV6-1, with 7 bases fitting TRBD2. The J segment lost 3 bases and the V segment lost 9 bases, leaving 10 bases of the junction unmatched. The germline gives CDR1 MNHNS, CDR2 SASEGT. This CDR3 spans 15 amino acids.

This clonotype was counted ten times or more. The chain combines TRBV20-1 with TRBJ2-5; D unclear. The germline gives CDR1 DFQATT, CDR2 SNEGSKA (reference sequence). This CDR3 has 12 amino acids. Trimming shortened V by 2 bases and J by 5 bases, and 9 bases separated the two germline ends. The CDR3 DNA sequence: TGCAGTGCTAGAACCTTATCGGAGACCCAGTACTTC. It specifies CSARTLSETQYF.

J is TRBJ2-5 and V is TRBV6-5; tentatively, D is TRBD1 (6 bases). Germline V gene lookup returns CDR1 MNHEY and CDR2 SVGAGI. V was pared by 3 bases and J by 2 bases, with 13 bases between. This CDR3 comprises 15 residues. The chain's CDR3 is CASSYYQGTQETQYF. CDR3 DNA sequence: TGTGCCAGCAGTTATTATCAGGGGACACAAGAGACCCAGTACTTC.

There are many counts of this clonotype. The rearrangement links TRBV6-5 to TRBJ1-5; D is undetermined. Germline lookup yields CDR1 MNHEY and CDR2 SVGAGI. V gave up 7 bases and J gave up 7 bases, with 14 bases separating them. The CDR3 loop spans 13 amino acids. CDR3 loop: CASKVTFGQPQHF. CDR3 coding DNA: TGTGCCAGCAAAGTCACCTTTGGACAGCCCCAGCATTTT.

This clonotype showed up many times. The V gene is TRBV6-1, the J gene TRBJ2-4, with a possible D match to TRBD1 (6 bases). This CDR3 region has 17 residues. V lost 5 bases and J 0 bases, leaving 17 bases between the germline ends. Looked up from germline, CDR1 is MNHNS and CDR2 is SASEGT. The CDR3 nucleotides read TGTGCCAGCAGTCCCGGACAGACGTCTATAGCCAAAAACATTCAGTACTTC. Protein sequence: CASSPGQTSIAKNIQYF.

This clonotype occurred many times. J is TRBJ1-5 and V is TRBV20-1; tentatively, D is TRBD1 (5 bases). The CDR3 runs 14 residues. With 2 bases removed from V and 2 bases from J, the gap between germline ends came to 10 bases. Germline-derived CDR1 and CDR2 are DFQATT and SNEGSKA (reference sequence). DNA for the CDR3: TGCAGTGCTAGACTTCAGGGTGGCAATCAGCCCCAGCATTTT. This translates into CSARLQGGNQPQHF.